This T cell receptor beta chain stems from a study of vaccination effects on CD4 cells after COVID-19. Method: immunoSEQ multiplex PCR; TCRdb's copy keeps in-frame clones and lacks some. The table has about 28,000 clones, 73% seen once; the top ten hold roughly 10%. Concerning this clone itself: What it binds is not known.

ViraFEST used viral peptide pools to expand antigen-specific CD4+ T cells before sequencing. The authors isolated CD4+ T cells after 10 days of culture. Two-dose BNT162b2 or mRNA-1273 vaccination was given to participants. The sample consisted of CD4+ T cells from PBMCs cultured with HCoV-NL63 spike peptides, taken after COVID-19 vaccination. The clonotype originates from a human donor who received a COVID-19 vaccine.

In nucleotides, the CDR3 is TGTGCCAGCAGTGAATGGGGGGGTCATGGCTACACCTTC. Translation: CASSEWGGHGYTF. This chain links TRBV25-1 with TRBJ1-2, with D possibly being TRBD1 (5 bases). Germline-derived CDR1 and CDR2 are MGHDK and SYGVNS. The length of the CDR3 is 13 residues. Between the trimmed V and J ends, which lost 1 base and 6 bases, there was a span of 9 bases.